This T cell receptor beta chain was profiled in a study of blood T cell repertoires in COVID-19. Overall study context: The samples span acute and convalescent COVID-19 from the United States, Italy and Spain. In each case, the material was cDNA or gDNA derived from T cells, B-cell-depleted T cells, or PBMCs.

As originally analysed: From reference gene primer amplification, estimates of nucleated cell counts were derived. TCRdb's copy holds only in-frame clones and misses some; the assay was immunoSEQ multiplex PCR. V, J and clone size are those of that table, while D and trimming were read from the DNA. The table shows about 240,000 clones, with about 88% occurring only once. The germline gives CDR1 SQVTM, CDR2 ANQGSEA. V lost 7 bases to trimming and J lost 4 bases, with 16 bases between them. The CDR3 loop spans 13 amino acids. This TCR came from a woman between 65 and 79 years old with active or convalescent COVID-19. The chain links TRBV29-1 to TRBJ1-1, with D perhaps TRBD1 (5 bases). The sample comprised peripheral blood. CDR3 protein: CSASSGRGTEAFF. CDR3 DNA sequence: TGCAGCGCCTCCTCAGGGCGGGGCACTGAAGCTTTCTTT.